This entry lists 3 T cell receptor beta chains sequenced from one sample in a study of human T cells and chemical hapten exposure. One entry per CDR3 protein, called by TCRdb with MiXCR from the RACE reads. The sample holds about 95,000 distinct CDR3 sequences, about 10% seen once. The time point: patch test 2, 6 weeks after DPC sensitization. Treatment of the sample: therapeutic diphenylcyclopropenone sensitization with weekly scalp DPC. This specimen consisted of whole blood, obtained in connection with sensitization to the hapten diphenylcyclopropenone (DPC). These TCRs come from a woman between 40 and 55 years old with alopecia areata. Some clones in this sample may be carry-over from other donors' samples.

This clonotype was observed a few times. This chain connects TRBV29-1 to TRBJ1-5; 8 bases match TRBD1. V gave up 6 bases and J gave up 7 bases; unmatched junction bases: 8. Looked up from germline, CDR1 is SQVTM and CDR2 is ANQGSEA. There are 13 residues in the CDR3. The DNA for the CDR3 is TGCAGCGTCTTGACAGGGGAGGCGCAGCCCCAGCATTTT. It yields the protein CSVLTGEAQPQHF.

This clonotype has more than one count but fewer than ten. The chain couples TRBV20-1 to TRBJ1-5; TRBD1 matches 9 bases. The CDR3 consists of 13 residues. V shed 5 bases, J shed 6 bases, and the junction held 5 bases outside the gene matches. Germline lookup yields CDR1 DFQATT and CDR2 SNEGSKA (reference sequence). DNA for the CDR3: TGCAGTGCTTATACAGGGGGCTTTCAGCCCCAGCATTTT. Translating gives CSAYTGGFQPQHF.

This clonotype was observed a handful of times. The chain employs TRBV12-3 or TRBV12-4 and TRBJ1-3, with D uncertain. V was shortened by 5 bases and J by 6 bases, with 8 bases between the two germline ends. This CDR3 region has 12 residues. The CDR3 region is CASSPPENTIYF. CDR3 DNA sequence: TGTGCCAGCAGTCCCCCCGAAAACACCATATATTTT.